This T cell receptor beta chain was observed in a study of regulatory T cells in long-lasting Graves disease (dated by TCRdb to the early 2020s). As for the study more broadly: In the newly diagnosed Graves' disease group, patients had been taking antithyroid drugs for less than 3 months. TCR sequencing covered some 13 persistent and 20 newly diagnosed Graves' disease patients, about 35 samples in total. This study used TCR sequencing and RNA sequencing of peripheral blood to compare persistent Graves' disease patients against newly diagnosed Graves' disease patients. The study was conducted in China and was registered as a clinical trial.

What the time point label conveys for this sample: newly diagnosed GD, antithyroid drugs for less than 3 months. RNA was extracted from PBMCs in TRIzol for both TCR sequencing and RNA sequencing. The diagnosis of Graves' disease followed American Thyroid Association guidelines. The patients came from an endocrinology department in Xi'an, China. From each patient, 7.5 to 10 milliliters of peripheral blood was collected into an EDTA anticoagulant tube. Ficoll Paque Plus density gradient separation was used to isolate PBMCs, and no additional T cell sorting was done. An Agilent 2100 Bioanalyzer and agarose gel were used to check RNA quality, while a NanoDrop 2000 measured RNA concentration. This clonotype was seen ten or more times. The clone's antigen remains unknown. It has no much larger one-base neighbor in the sample; base qualities were not kept. Broad study findings and their caveats: Sequencing and analysis were restricted to the TCR beta chain. More public clonotypes were shared among persistent patients (over 2,500) than among newly diagnosed patients (more than 900). The small sample size was acknowledged by the authors as a limitation that may reduce accuracy. Preferential use of TRBV28, TRBJ1-2 and TRBJ2-5 was observed in persistent disease, whereas TRBV20-1 and TRBJ2-1 were favored in newly diagnosed disease. Peripheral blood alone was examined, since thyroid tissue, which constituted the primary lesion, could not be accessed. Compared with newly diagnosed patients, patients with persistent Graves' disease had lower TCR Shannon entropy and fewer highly expanded clones, which suggests clonal expansion.

The library came from multiplex PCR. Sequencing instrument: Illumina HiSeq 4000. CDR3 regions were amplified by Arm-PCR with iRepertoire HTBI primers to construct TCR beta libraries. Before sequencing, the PCR products underwent gel purification. On the authors' methods: A total of 60 to 80 TRBV and 14 TRBJ segments were identified across samples and were used for gene usage analysis of CDR3 amino acid clonotypes. COPE and FqMerger were used to merge filtered high-quality paired reads into contigs. BLAST was used to align contigs to IMGT TRBV, TRBD and TRBJ reference genes, and CDR3 was defined according to IMGT. Clonotypes above 0.1% frequency were classified as highly expanded clones. Repertoire diversity was measured by Shannon entropy, and V-J evenness by the Gini coefficient. A clonotype was considered public if more than one individual shared it. TCRdb reprocessed the public reads (quality trimming at Q25 with fastp, clone calling with MiXCR) and kept in-frame beta chains. Every CDR3 protein is listed once, alongside the most common genes and DNA of its rows. These V and J calls are TCRdb output, not the study's own analysis. Within this sample are fewer than 500,000 distinct CDR3 sequences, with 15% to 20% of them counted one time only. The ten most abundant clones make up less than 15% of the sample.

There are 15 amino acids in the CDR3, from cysteine to phenylalanine inclusive. Only the CDR3 DNA is retained, 45 bases long and in frame from the first base. Here V drops 0 bases and J drops 4 bases, and the junction holds 2 bases not matched to any gene. As encoded in the germline V gene (reference sequence), CDR1 is LGHDT while CDR2 is YNNKEL. These data were also filed under a second study, of T cells in Graves' hyperthyroidism and ophthalmopathy. As the second paper documents: A patient counted as having stable Graves' hyperthyroidism if no progression to ophthalmopathy occurred over 18 months of follow-up. The hyperthyroidism patients were between 18 and 65 years old and newly diagnosed, with a disease duration of less than 2 months. Any patient with an uncontrolled infection, another autoimmune disease, pregnancy or lactation was excluded. Diagnoses were established on the basis of clinical symptoms, serum thyroxine and TRAb, thyroid ultrasound, and orbital computed tomography. For the first round of RT-PCR on the TCR CDR3, the HTBI primer set was used together with the Qiagen OneStep RT-PCR kit. Most expanded thyroid clonotypes (frequency above 0.001) were also detected in blood, suggesting blood repertoires may reflect thyroid immune responses. Ophthalmopathy was separated from stable hyperthyroidism by a 13 V-J signature model, with over 85% sensitivity and approximately 84% specificity obtained in cross-validation and 80%/75% obtained in testing. In validation, progression to ophthalmopathy was predicted by the model with more than 65% sensitivity and around 75% specificity, a median of approximately 6.5 months before onset. TCR V-J signatures able to tell the groups apart were searched for in a discovery cohort of some 100 patients, of whom more than 40 had Graves' ophthalmopathy and 57 had stable Graves' hyperthyroidism. Prospective prediction of ophthalmopathy was tested in an independent validation cohort consisting of about 20 hyperthyroidism patients and approximately 16 patients who later progressed to ophthalmopathy. The 95 to 100 discovery patients were randomly divided into training and test sets at a 7:3 ratio. Thyroid tissue and blood T-cell repertoires from more than five Graves' hyperthyroidism patients were also compared in the study. Following sampling, methimazole starting at 30 mg daily was given to hyperthyroidism patients, and high-dose intravenous methylprednisolone was given to ophthalmopathy patients. The libraries were constructed in a second round of multiplex PCR and then size-selected and purified. The libraries were sequenced on an Illumina HiSeq2000 using paired-end 100 bp reads. Raw data were processed with SOAPnuke, discarding reads with adapters, uncalled bases, mean Phred below 15, or no exact constant-primer or identifier match. COPE v1.2.5 was used to merge the high-quality paired reads, and each unique nucleotide sequence was defined as a clonotype. MiTCR v1.1 was used to align clonotypes to the IMGT TRBV, TRBD and TRBJ reference segments. Analysis was restricted to V-J combinations with a frequency above 0.0001, which covered 98% to 99.2% of repertoires. A TCS score was defined as the ratio between F50 (clonal expansion) and ExV (chaos), using BLOSUM62-based TCRdist between CDR3 peptides within each V-J. Welch's t-statistics and random forest reduced several hundred V-J features to roughly 13, which were used in a naive Bayes classifier (R e1071). Sample size was not statistically predetermined, and blinding of investigators to group allocation was not performed. The paper describes TCR Vbeta CDR3 sequencing of 135 peripheral blood samples, made up of about 40 ophthalmopathy patients, approximately 73 hyperthyroidism patients and approximately 17 progressor patients.

This TCR derives from a man aged 40-50 years with Graves disease. Donor details come from another sample of the same person, matched by shared clones. Source: peripheral blood mononuclear cells (PBMCs), taken at new diagnosis, from a patient treated with antithyroid drugs. The chain is assembled from TRBV3-1 and TRBJ2-1, and 8 junctional nucleotides match TRBD2. The DNA is as follows: TGTGCCAGCAGCCAAGAGGCGGGAGGATACAATGAGCAGTTCTTC. It translates as CASSQEAGGYNEQFF.